What follows are 10 T cell receptor beta chains derived from one specimen sequenced in a study of T cell clonality in common variable immunodeficiency. Findings and caveats of the study: Reportedly, TCR beta sequences from common variable immunodeficiency showed fewer deletions and N-nucleotide insertions.

No antigens are known for them. This table comes from immunoSEQ multiplex PCR, and its TCRdb copy is limited to in-frame clones, with some not included. The record shows 25,000 to 35,000 clones for this sample, with no singletons present. Material: peripheral blood mononuclear cells. The receptor set was obtained from a human donor with common variable immunodeficiency.

This clone has a handful of counts. Coverage ceases 3 residues before the CDR3 finishes, and the germline J gene fills in the end. The J gene is TRBJ2-1, the V gene TRBV6-2 or TRBV6-3, with 7 bases identical to TRBD2. V gave up 2 bases and J gave up 4 bases; unmatched junction bases: 5. Germline V gene lookup returns CDR1 MNHEY and CDR2 SVGEGT. This CDR3 contains 15 residues. This CDR3 reads CASSYGGDLYNEQFF. The CDR3 bases that were read are TGTGCCAGCAGTTACGGGGGGGACCTATACAATGAG.

The sample holds many counts of this clone. Sequencing ends 3 residues short of the CDR3 end; the germline J gene provides the rest. The V gene is TRBV6-2 or TRBV6-3, the J gene TRBJ1-6, with 8 bases identical to TRBD1. Germline lookup yields CDR1 MNHEY and CDR2 SVGEGT. V dropped 5 bases and J dropped 7; count of bases not matched to a gene: 7. The CDR3 has 15 residues. CDR3 loop: CASSIGQGENSPLHF. The sequenced CDR3 bases are TGTGCCAGCAGTATCGGACAGGGAGAAAATTCACCC.

In the case of this clone: The CDR3 end falls 3 residues outside the read, so it is completed with the germline J gene. This chain connects TRBV2 to TRBJ1-1; tentative D call: TRBD1 (5 bases). The germline CDR1 and CDR2 sequences are SNHLY and FYNNEI. The CDR3 spans 13 residues. V was shortened by 8 bases and J by 7 bases, with 17 bases between the two germline ends. Here the CDR3 reads CASVLTTDHEAFF. The CDR3 DNA, read in part, is TGTGCCAGCGTTCTCACGACAGATCATGAA.

Comments on this clone: The CDR3 is cut off 3 residues early in the read; its end comes from the germline J gene. The gene calls are TRBV30 and TRBJ2-2; 11 positions agree with TRBD2. This CDR3 comprises 17 residues. J gave up 2 bases and V 4 bases, and 9 bases lay outside the gene matches. Germline V CDR1 and CDR2: GTSNPN, SVGIG (reference sequence). The CDR3 spells CAWIDSSGGPNTGELFF. CDR3 bases read: TGTGCCTGGATCGATTCTAGCGGGGGGCCTAACACCGGGGAG.

By its share, this clone is large (0.1 to 1%). The read terminates 3 residues before the CDR3 end, so the remaining end is supplied by the germline J gene. The chain carries TRBV7-9 and TRBJ1-2; no clear D. Germline lookup yields CDR1 SEHNR and CDR2 FQNEAQ (reference sequence). The CDR3 contains 13 residues. The V end was cut by 4 bases, the J end by 4 bases, with 10 bases between. The CDR3 spells CASSWSYSYGYTF. The sequenced part of the CDR3 DNA is TGTGCCAGCAGCTGGTCGTACAGCTATGGC.

This clone was detected only a few times. Read data end 3 residues before the CDR3 end; the end is taken from the germline J gene. The genes are TRBV5-6 and TRBJ2-7; TRBD1 aligns across 10 bases. J gave up 2 bases and V 4 bases, and 3 bases lay outside the gene matches. Per germline, CDR1 SGHDT and CDR2 YYEEEE. The CDR3 consists of 14 residues. The CDR3 spells CASSPGQGPYEQYF. CDR3 DNA, as far as it was read: TGTGCCAGCAGCCCGGGACAGGGGCCCTACGAG.

In the case of this clone: Sequencing ends 3 residues short of the CDR3 end; the germline J gene provides the rest. The chain carries TRBV2 and TRBJ2-3, with D tentatively TRBD1 (5 bases). CDR3 length equals 13 residues. Trimming took off 3 bases at V and 4 bases at J, with 8 bases between the two ends. Germline values: CDR1 SNHLY, CDR2 FYNNEI. CDR3 residues: CASSDQGSDTQYF. The DNA read from the CDR3 is TGTGCCAGCAGTGACCAGGGTTCAGATACG.

This clone was seen a handful of times. The read finishes 3 residues shy of the CDR3 end, and the germline J gene is used to complete it. V gene TRBV7-2 combines with J gene TRBJ1-2, with 7 bases that match TRBD1. CDR3 length: 13 amino acids. Germline V gives CDR1 SGHTA, CDR2 FQGNSA. The CDR3 DNA, read in part, is TGTGCCAGCAGCTTAGGAGGGGGCAGGGGC. Its protein is CASSLGGGRG. The whole CDR3 reads CASSLGGGRGYTF. The full variable domain, with the rest looked up from reference TRBV7-2 and TRBJ1-2, is GAGVSQSPSNKVTEKGKDVELRCDPISGHTALYWYRQSLGQGLEFLIYFQGNSAPDKSGLPSDRFSAERTGGSVSTLTIQRTQQEDSAVYLCASSLGGGRGYTFGSGTRLTVV.

This clone appeared a few times. Coverage ceases 3 residues before the CDR3 finishes, and the germline J gene fills in the end. The chain links TRBV7-3 to TRBJ2-3; D is possibly TRBD2 (6 bases). The CDR3 loop spans 16 amino acids. Trimming shortened V by 5 bases and J by 7 bases, and 22 bases separated the two germline ends. Germline CDR1 SGHTA, CDR2 FQGTGA. The CDR3 protein is CASSTRASRGINTQYF. The sequenced part of the CDR3 DNA is TGTGCCAGCAGCACCCGGGCCTCTCGGGGGATAAATACG.

Note on this clone: The observed sequence ends 3 residues before the CDR3 terminus, with the missing tail filled in from the germline J gene. The chain employs TRBV20-1 and TRBJ2-1, with 7 bases fitting TRBD2. The CDR3 consists of 13 residues. Germline-derived CDR1 and CDR2 are DFQATT and SNEGSKA (reference sequence). Trimming at V came to 6 bases and at J to 8 bases, leaving 10 bases not matched to a gene. CDR3 bases read: TGCAGTGCATGGACTAGACTGTCGGATGAG. Its translation: CSAWTRLSDE. The CDR3 as a whole reads CSAWTRLSDEQFF.